This T cell receptor beta chain derives from a study of technical replicates of blood from a few donors. Some clones are missing from TCRdb's copy, which holds only in-frame ones; the method was immunoSEQ multiplex PCR. The data hold under 85,000 clones, with approximately 91% observed a single time. The CDR3 covers 13 residues. The germline CDR1 and CDR2 sequences are SGHAT and FQNNGV. Trimming removed 3 bases from V and 1 base from J, with 7 bases in between. Comment on this clone: The same CDR3 also results from other DNA sequences found in this sample.

The sample taken for sequencing was T cells isolated from PBMCs. This TCR came from a human donor in good health. The V and J genes are TRBV11-2 and TRBJ2-7, with unresolved D. The CDR3 nucleotides read TGTGCCAGCAGCTTGGCAGGTTCCTACGAGCAGTACTTC. Translated: CASSLAGSYEQYF.